Below are 27 T cell receptor beta chains sequenced from a single sample in a study of blood T cells in healthy people across ages (dated by TCRdb to about 2015). Libraries were made using 5' RACE. Sequencing relied on an Illumina HiSeq 2500. The second PCR ran for about 7 to 11 cycles and used a J-beta primer mix along with a sample-barcoded 5' primer. The public reads were run again by TCRdb, first through fastp at Q25 and then through MiXCR, and only productive beta chains were kept. All rows with the same CDR3 protein become a single entry with the most common DNA and genes. This sample comprises over a million distinct CDR3 sequences, approximately 39% of them detected only once. The ten largest clones add up to about 4.1% of the sample. Specimen: blood. These receptor sequences come from a woman younger than 30 in good health.

The CDR3 is CASSSLEDGEQFF. The DNA of the CDR3 is TGCGCCAGCAGCTCCCTAGAGGATGGGGAGCAGTTCTTC. The chain combines TRBV5-1 with TRBJ2-1; D not resolved. The V end lost 3 bases, the J end lost 10 bases, and 14 bases lay between the germline ends. Germline V gene sequence: CDR1 SGHRS, CDR2 YFSETQ. The CDR3 has 13 residues.

The rearrangement links TRBV7-9 to TRBJ2-7; D is unresolved. CDR3 length: 15 residues. Trimming pared 5 bases from V and 2 bases from J, leaving 16 bases between. CDR1 SEHNR and CDR2 FQNEAQ come from the germline V gene (reference sequence). The CDR3, as DNA: TGTGCCAGCAGCCCCCTAGGTGGCGTACCCTACGAGCAGTACTTC. It encodes CASSPLGGVPYEQYF.

V is TRBV10-3 and J is TRBJ1-3; the D gene is possibly TRBD1 (5 bases). The CDR3 loop spans 16 amino acids. V gave up 6 bases and J gave up 0 bases, with 15 bases separating them. Germline CDR1 reads ENHRY; CDR2 reads SYGVKD. CDR3 DNA: TGTGCCATCAGGAGAAAAACCAGGGACTCTGGAAACACCATATATTTT. It codes for CAIRRKTRDSGNTIYF.

This clonotype was picked up many times. The chain has TRBV12-3 or TRBV12-4 and TRBJ2-7; D call uncertain. The CDR3 totals 13 residues. Trimming left V 2 bases short and J 3 bases short, with 8 bases between. Here the CDR3 DNA reads TGTGCCAGCAGTTTAAGAGGATTCTACGAGCAGTACTTC. Protein: CASSLRGFYEQYF.

This rearrangement joins TRBV7-8 to TRBJ1-2; D is ambiguous. V was pared by 0 bases and J by 3 bases, with 8 bases between. CDR1 is SGHVS and CDR2 is FQNEAQ in the germline V gene. This CDR3 is built from 14 residues. DNA for the CDR3: TGTGCCAGCAGCTTAGCAGACACCTACTATGGCTACACCTTC. This translates into CASSLADTYYGYTF. Variable domain in full (rest from reference TRBV7-8 and TRBJ1-2): GAGVSQSPRYKVAKRGQDVALRCDPISGHVSLFWYQQALGQGPEFLTYFQNEAQLDKSGLPSDRFFAERPEGSVSTLKIQRTQQEDSAVYLCASSLADTYYGYTFGSGTRLTVV.

The rearrangement uses TRBV15 and TRBJ2-3; TRBD2 matches 8 bases. The CDR3 length is 13 residues. J lost 11 bases, V lost 11 bases, and 15 bases had no gene match. CDR1 is LNHNV, CDR2 YYDKDF, per germline (reference sequence). The CDR3 DNA reads as TGTGCCGTCACTAGCGGAAACCGCCCCGAGCAGTATTTT. This sequence encodes CAVTSGNRPEQYF.

J is TRBJ1-3 and V is TRBV7-9; 7 bases fit TRBD1. J was trimmed by 5 bases and V by 2 bases; bases with no gene match: 6. CDR3 length: 15 residues. Per germline, CDR1 SEHNR and CDR2 FQNEAQ (reference sequence). The CDR3 DNA reads as TGTGCCAGCAGCTTATCAGGGGGTCTTCGAAACACCATATATTTT. Its translation is CASSLSGGLRNTIYF.

The chain joins TRBV4-1 to TRBJ2-1, with 8 bases aligning to TRBD2. The J call may be faulty, since TRBJ2-7 better matches the DNA end. This CDR3 comprises 17 residues. Germline V gives CDR1 MGHRA, CDR2 YSYEKL. CDR3 coding DNA: TGCGCCAGCAGCCCCTCTAGCGGGTGGAGCTCCTACAATGAGCAGTACTTC. It is translated as CASSPSSGWSSYNEQYF.

This clonotype was observed a few times. The rearrangement joins TRBV9 to TRBJ2-3; 7 bases are a match to TRBD2. Germline lookup yields CDR1 SGDLS and CDR2 YYNGEE. The ends lost 0 bases at V and 2 bases at J; junction bases unmatched: 9. CDR3 length: 17 amino acids. The CDR3 bases are TGTGCCAGCAGCGTAGGTGCAGGGACTATCATCACAGATACGCAGTATTTT. Protein: CASSVGAGTIITDTQYF.

This clonotype was counted a few times. The chain joins TRBV11-2 to TRBJ2-1; 14 bases line up with TRBD2. The closer fit of TRBJ2-7 to the DNA end suggests the J call may be wrong. CDR1 is SGHAT, CDR2 FQNNGV, per germline. The CDR3 loop spans 21 amino acids. This CDR3 is CASSLYPGGLAGDKSYNEQYF. In DNA, the CDR3 is TGTGCCAGCAGCTTGTATCCAGGGGGACTAGCGGGAGACAAGTCCTACAATGAGCAGTACTTC.

Only a few counts were recorded for this clonotype. The chain has TRBV5-1 and TRBJ2-3, with TRBD2 identical over 10 bases. The CDR3 runs 15 residues. Germline V gene lookup returns CDR1 SGHRS and CDR2 YFSETQ. After removal of 6 bases from V and 2 bases from J, the junction contained 6 bases not matched to a gene. CDR3 sequence reads: CASTRAGGITDTQYF. In DNA form, the CDR3 reads TGCGCCAGCACCCGAGCGGGAGGGATCACAGATACGCAGTATTTT.

V and J are TRBV7-8 and TRBJ1-2, with 7 nucleotides matching TRBD1. The CDR3 is 15 residues long. Germline V gene sequence: CDR1 SGHVS, CDR2 FQNEAQ. Trimming cost V 0 bases and J 4 bases; bases outside gene matches: 5. CDR3 sequence reads: CASSLAGTEIYGYTF. The CDR3 DNA reads TGTGCCAGCAGCTTAGCGGGGACAGAGATCTATGGCTACACCTTC.

The chain joins TRBV18 to TRBJ2-5; the D call may be TRBD1 or TRBD2 (5 bases each). CDR1 and CDR2 (germline): KGHSH, LQKENI. The V and J ends lost 3 bases and 1 base respectively, with 9 bases between them. This CDR3 spans 14 amino acids. The CDR3 DNA sequence: TGTGCCAGCTCACCCGTCGGGGCCCAAGAGACCCAGTACTTC. Residues: CASSPVGAQETQYF.

This clonotype was recorded at least ten times. The chain joins TRBV9 to TRBJ1-1; D is unresolved. V was shortened by 0 bases and J by 3 bases, with 6 bases between the two germline ends. This CDR3 contains 13 residues. Germline loops: CDR1 SGDLS, CDR2 YYNGEE. The CDR3 region has the DNA TGTGCCAGCAGCGTAGCGGGGTACACTGAAGCTTTCTTT. Translating gives CASSVAGYTEAFF. Complete variable domain (other parts from reference TRBV9 and TRBJ1-1): DSGVTQTPKHLITATGQRVTLRCSPRSGDLSVYWYQQSLDQGLQFLIQYYNGEERAKGNILERFSAQQFPDLHSELNLSSLELGDSALYFCASSVAGYTEAFFGQGTRLTVV.

The table lists this clonotype with a few counts. This chain joins TRBV7-2 and TRBJ1-2; 7 positions agree with TRBD1. The junction had 6 bases not matched to a gene; V was cut back by 4 bases and J by 4 bases. The CDR3 runs to 14 residues. CDR1 is SGHTA and CDR2 is FQGNSA in the germline V gene. In DNA form, the CDR3 reads TGTGCCAGCAGCTCACTTACAGGGGCCTATGGCTACACCTTC. It translates to CASSSLTGAYGYTF.

This chain joins TRBV20-1 and TRBJ2-7; D ambiguous. Germline CDR1 and CDR2: DFQATT and SNEGSKA (reference sequence). V gave up 2 bases and J gave up 5 bases, with 19 bases separating them. The CDR3 consists of 15 residues. This CDR3 is CSARKFWREGDEQYF. The CDR3 nucleotides read TGCAGTGCTAGAAAGTTCTGGCGAGAAGGAGACGAGCAGTACTTC.

The chain couples TRBV15 to TRBJ2-3; no clear D. Looked up from germline, CDR1 is LNHNV and CDR2 is YYDKDF (reference sequence). V was pared by 7 bases and J by 0 bases, with 14 bases between. The CDR3 is 15 amino acids. The CDR3 DNA reads TGTGCCACCAAAACTCTCGCCTCTAGCACAGATACGCAGTATTTT. It translates to CATKTLASSTDTQYF.

This chain connects TRBV12-3 or TRBV12-4 to TRBJ1-5, with D possibly being TRBD1 (6 bases). V was pared by 1 base and J by 0 bases, with 10 bases between. This CDR3 is built from 16 residues. This chain's CDR3 is CASSLGARGSNQPQHF. The CDR3 DNA sequence: TGTGCCAGCAGTTTAGGCGCCAGGGGTAGCAATCAGCCCCAGCATTTT.

This clonotype appeared once. The V call is TRBV29-1, the J call TRBJ2-7; 9 bases align to TRBD1. Germline trimming cut 7 bases from V and 2 bases from J; bases unmatched to any gene: 6. This CDR3 contains 13 residues. Per the germline V gene, CDR1 is SQVTM and CDR2 is ANQGSEA. CDR3 amino acids: CSAGQGQTYEQYF. Written as DNA, the CDR3 is TGCAGCGCCGGACAGGGGCAAACCTACGAGCAGTACTTC.

This clonotype turned up a few times. The CDR3 DNA sequence: TGCAGTGTAGCGGGGGCGGTAGCCAAAAACATTCAGTACTTC. This encodes CSVAGAVAKNIQYF. The chain uses TRBV20-1 and TRBJ2-4; TRBD2 aligns across 9 bases. The ends lost 7 bases at V and 0 bases at J; junction bases unmatched: 4. The germline CDR1 and CDR2 sequences are DFQATT and SNEGSKA (reference sequence). CDR3 size: 14 residues.

This clonotype turned up a few times. This rearrangement joins TRBV7-9 to TRBJ1-4; D gene ambiguous. Trimming stripped 5 bases from V and 8 bases from J, with 18 bases between. From germline, CDR1 is SEHNR and CDR2 FQNEAQ (reference sequence). The CDR3 totals 15 residues. CDR3 protein: CASSREASRREKLFF. CDR3 nucleotides: TGTGCCAGCAGCCGAGAGGCGTCAAGGCGGGAAAAACTGTTTTTT.

This clonotype was seen more than once but under ten times. The chain employs TRBV19 and TRBJ2-7; D unclear. The CDR3 runs 13 residues. V lost 9 bases and J 2 bases, leaving 14 bases between the germline ends. CDR1 is LNHDA, CDR2 SQIVND, per germline (reference sequence). This CDR3 is CASSLSVAYEQYF. The CDR3 nucleotides are TGTGCCAGCAGTTTATCAGTGGCCTACGAGCAGTACTTC. The variable domain in full, completed from reference TRBV19 and TRBJ2-7, reads DGGITQSPKYLFRKEGQNVTLSCEQNLNHDAMYWYRQDPGQGLRLIYYSQIVNDFQKGDIAEGYSVSREKKESFPLTVTSAQKNPTAFYLCASSLSVAYEQYFGPGTRLTVT.

This chain connects TRBV20-1 to TRBJ1-5; D is unclear. The CDR3 contains 13 residues. The germline CDR1 and CDR2 sequences are DFQATT and SNEGSKA (reference sequence). Deletions cut 5 bases from V and 4 bases from J, with 12 bases between. The CDR3 sequence: CSAASWQNQPQHF. DNA for the CDR3: TGCAGTGCTGCCTCTTGGCAAAATCAGCCCCAGCATTTT.

This clonotype was detected only a few times. DNA for the CDR3: TGTGCCAGCACCGCAGAAGCGGGAGGAGGTGGAAACATTCAGTACTTC. Amino acid sequence: CASTAEAGGGGNIQYF. V usage is TRBV7-2 and J usage is TRBJ2-4, with 9 bases fitting TRBD2. Germline V CDR1 and CDR2: SGHTA, FQGNSA. This CDR3 has 16 amino acids. The junction had 13 bases not matched to a gene; V was cut back by 7 bases and J by 6 bases.

This clonotype was detected many times. The CDR3 region is CASSSGQATDTQYF. DNA for the CDR3: TGTGCCAGCAGTTCGGGACAGGCCACAGATACGCAGTATTTT. The chain links TRBV5-5 to TRBJ2-3, with 8 bases fitting TRBD1. CDR1 and CDR2 (germline): SGHKS, YYEKEE (reference sequence). V gave up 5 bases and J gave up 2 bases; unmatched junction bases: 4. The CDR3 is 14 amino acids. Together with reference TRBV5-5 and TRBJ2-3, the CDR3 gives the full variable domain: DAGVTQSPTHLIKTRGQQVTLRCSPISGHKSVSWYQQVLGQGPQFIFQYYEKEERGRGNFPDRFSARQFPNYSSELNVNALLLGDSALYLCASSSGQATDTQYFGPGTRLTVL.

The chain uses TRBV20-1 and TRBJ1-1; the D gene is possibly TRBD1 (5 bases). The CDR3 contains 13 residues. The germline CDR1 and CDR2 sequences are DFQATT and SNEGSKA (reference sequence). This chain's CDR3 is CSPTPGGDTEAFF. The DNA for the CDR3 is TGCAGCCCGACCCCAGGAGGGGACACTGAAGCTTTCTTT.

The genes are TRBV10-3 and TRBJ2-3; 14 nucleotides match TRBD2. The V and J ends lost 3 bases and 0 bases, in that order; junction bases with no gene match: 5. Germline V CDR1 and CDR2: ENHRY, SYGVKD. The CDR3 is 18 residues long. The CDR3 region has the DNA TGTGCCATCAGTGAACCCGGGACTAGCGGGGGTAGCACAGATACGCAGTATTTT. Translating gives CAISEPGTSGGSTDTQYF.